The 30 T cell receptor beta chains below were found in one sample sequenced in a study of regulatory T cells in long-lasting Graves disease. MiXCR was run by TCRdb on the reads, yielding one entry per CDR3 protein. Altogether around 780 distinct CDR3 sequences are present, 60% to 85% being singletons, with the ten largest covering more than 10%. From PBMCs, RNA was extracted and then used to make the TCR library. Source: peripheral blood mononuclear cells (PBMCs), taken with antithyroid drug treatment, in newly diagnosed or persistent Graves disease (not recorded which). These receptors were collected from a female donor with Graves disease.

A single count supports this clonotype. The chain recombines TRBV28 with TRBJ2-3; unclear D gene. V lost 5 bases and J 2 bases, leaving 20 bases between the germline ends. This CDR3 region has 17 residues. CDR1 is MDHEN and CDR2 is SYDVKM in the germline V gene. In DNA, the CDR3 is TGTGCCAGCAGTACCCCCCTGGGGATAGGGAACACAGATACGCAGTATTTT. This gives the protein CASSTPLGIGNTDTQYF.

The chain has TRBV27 and TRBJ1-5; 8 nucleotides agree with TRBD1. The ends lost 6 bases at V and 1 base at J; junction bases unmatched: 5. CDR3 length: 15 residues. The germline gives CDR1 MNHEY, CDR2 SMNVEV (reference sequence). CDR3 DNA sequence: TGTGCCAGCAGGGACAGGGACCCGAGCAATCAGCCCCAGCATTTT. It is translated as CASRDRDPSNQPQHF.

The V gene is TRBV6-1, the J gene TRBJ2-2; 9 bases map to TRBD1. The CDR3 has 14 residues. V dropped 5 bases and J dropped 5; count of bases not matched to a gene: 3. CDR1 is MNHNS, CDR2 SASEGT, per germline. The CDR3 sequence: CASSKTGGTGELFF. CDR3 sequence (DNA): TGTGCCAGCAGTAAGACAGGGGGGACCGGGGAGCTGTTTTTT.

The chain combines TRBV2 with TRBJ2-3; no clear D. The germline V gene encodes CDR1 SNHLY and CDR2 FYNNEI. The CDR3 contains 13 residues. V shed 6 bases and J shed 2 bases, with 9 bases lying between them. CDR3 region: CASRGLYTDTQYF. The CDR3 nucleotides are TGTGCCAGCAGAGGCCTTTACACAGATACGCAGTATTTT.

V and J are TRBV11-2 and TRBJ2-5, with D maybe TRBD1 (6 bases). The CDR3 has 14 residues. Trimming took 4 bases from V and 5 from J, leaving 14 bases between them. Germline values: CDR1 SGHAT, CDR2 FQNNGV. CDR3 nucleotide sequence: TGTGCCAGCAGCTCCCTAGGGGGATTTGAGACCCAGTACTTC. Encoded protein: CASSSLGGFETQYF.

The chain joins TRBV15 to TRBJ1-3; TRBD1 might be the D (6 bases). V lost 5 bases and J lost 0, with 29 bases in between. The germline V gene has CDR1 LNHNV and CDR2 YYDKDF (reference sequence). This CDR3 has 21 residues. The CDR3 bases are TGTGCCACCAGCCCTCTACCTTCGACAGGACAAAATTCAAGCTCTGGAAACACCATATATTTT. Amino acid sequence: CATSPLPSTGQNSSSGNTIYF. Filled out from reference TRBV15 and TRBJ1-3, the complete variable domain reads DAMVIQNPRYQVTQFGKPVTLSCSQTLNHNVMYWYQQKSSQAPKLLFHYYDKDFNNEADTPDNFQSRRPNTSFCFLDIRSPGLGDTAMYLCATSPLPSTGQNSSSGNTIYFGEGSWLTVV.

This clonotype was seen just once. The rearrangement uses TRBV25-1 and TRBJ2-5; perhaps TRBD1 as D (5 bases). The CDR3 is 17 amino acids. V lost 2 bases and J lost 0, with 16 bases in between. In germline, CDR1 is MGHDK, CDR2 SYGVNS. CDR3: CASSEGAGLLYQETQYF. Here the CDR3 DNA reads TGTGCCAGCAGTGAAGGGGCAGGGCTGTTGTACCAAGAGACCCAGTACTTC.

The CDR3 here is CSVARDRGLETQYF. Here the CDR3 DNA reads TGCAGCGTAGCCCGAGACAGGGGGCTGGAGACCCAGTACTTC. This rearrangement joins TRBV29-1 to TRBJ2-5; 10 nucleotides agree with TRBD1. CDR1 is SQVTM and CDR2 is ANQGSEA in the germline V gene. Trimming removed 6 bases from V and 5 bases from J; junction bases left unmatched: 9. This CDR3 region has 14 residues.

For the CDR3, the DNA is TGTGCCAGCAATGGGGCGTGGACCGGGGAGCTGTTTTTT. Translated: CASNGAWTGELFF. The chain couples TRBV6-1 to TRBJ2-2, with D perhaps matching TRBD1 (5 bases). The CDR3 spans 13 residues. V lost 7 bases and J lost 5, with 11 bases in between. Germline V lookup: CDR1 MNHNS, CDR2 SASEGT.

The V gene is TRBV6-2 or TRBV6-3, the J gene TRBJ1-3; D gene uncertain. CDR3 length: 12 residues. The germline V gene encodes CDR1 MNHEY and CDR2 SVGEGT. V dropped 2 bases and J dropped 13 bases, with 12 bases sitting between them. The CDR3 DNA is TGTGCCAGCAGTTACGACGGTCTAAAGATATATTTT. Translating gives CASSYDGLKIYF.

V gene TRBV7-2 combines with J gene TRBJ1-1; D is unclear. The germline gives CDR1 SGHTA, CDR2 FQGNSA. With 6 bases removed from V and 7 bases from J, the gap between germline ends came to 21 bases. This CDR3 is 15 amino acids long. CDR3 DNA: TGTGCCAGCAGATCCTCGCCCTCCAGCTGGGGTGAAGCTTTCTTT. It codes for CASRSSPSSWGEAFF.

A single count supports this clonotype. The chain joins TRBV19 to TRBJ1-5, with 8 bases matching TRBD1. The CDR3 runs to 14 residues. Germline CDR1 and CDR2: LNHDA and SQIVND (reference sequence). The DNA for the CDR3 is TGTGCTTCGACAGGGGTCCATAGCAATCAGCCCCAGCATTTT. It specifies CASTGVHSNQPQHF.

J is TRBJ2-1 and V is TRBV11-2, with 7 positions matching TRBD2. The CDR3 has 14 residues. The germline V gene encodes CDR1 SGHAT and CDR2 FQNNGV. The ends lost 6 bases at V and 6 bases at J; junction bases unmatched: 8. The CDR3 here is CASSFGEGTNEQFF. CDR3 nucleotide sequence: TGTGCCAGCAGTTTTGGGGAGGGAACCAATGAGCAGTTCTTC.

The J gene is TRBJ2-4, the V gene TRBV14; either TRBD1 or TRBD2 may supply D (5 bases each). Trimming removed 5 bases from V and 10 bases from J, with 18 bases in between. The germline V gene encodes CDR1 SGHDN and CDR2 FVKESK. The CDR3 sequence is 14 residues long. Here the CDR3 reads CASSVGTGTGIQYF. The CDR3 nucleotides are TGTGCCAGCAGCGTAGGGACCGGAACGGGAATTCAGTACTTC.

The chain recombines TRBV5-6 with TRBJ2-1; D possibly corresponds to TRBD1 (6 bases). The CDR3 runs 14 residues. Germline lookup yields CDR1 SGHDT and CDR2 YYEEEE. V shed 4 bases and J shed 4 bases, with 12 bases lying between them. The DNA for the CDR3 is TGTGCCAGCAGCGCCCAGGACAGATACAATGAGCAGTTCTTC. Protein product: CASSAQDRYNEQFF.

The CDR3 here is CASDHLGSQGETQYF. The CDR3 nucleotides are TGTGCCAGCGACCACCTGGGCTCCCAGGGGGAGACCCAGTACTTC. This chain joins TRBV4-2 and TRBJ2-5; TRBD1 is a possible D gene (6 bases). V was shortened by 8 bases and J by 5 bases, with 21 bases between the two germline ends. This CDR3 has 15 amino acids. Germline values: CDR1 LGHNA, CDR2 YNFKEQ.

V usage is TRBV28 and J usage is TRBJ1-5; a possible D gene is TRBD1 (6 bases). CDR1 and CDR2 from the germline V gene are MDHEN and SYDVKM. The V and J ends lost 6 bases and 0 bases respectively, with 15 bases between them. The length of the CDR3 is 16 residues. The CDR3 DNA follows: TGTGCCAGCAGCTCCGGACAGAAATATAGCAATCAGCCCCAGCATTTT. It is translated as CASSSGQKYSNQPQHF.

This chain connects TRBV13 to TRBJ2-1, with 10 positions matching TRBD2. Germline V CDR1 and CDR2: PRHDT, FYEKMQ (reference sequence). The V segment lost 6 bases and the J segment 0 bases; nucleotides outside the gene matches: 14. The length of the CDR3 is 19 residues. The CDR3 bases are TGTGCCAGCAGTCCCAGCCGGCTAGCGGGAGTGAGCTCCTACAATGAGCAGTTCTTC. Amino acid sequence: CASSPSRLAGVSSYNEQFF.

V is TRBV24-1 and J is TRBJ2-5; maybe TRBD2 (6 bases). V lost 2 bases and J lost 5, with 14 bases in between. Per the germline V gene, CDR1 is KGHDR and CDR2 is SFDVKD. This CDR3 region has 15 residues. The CDR3 region has the DNA TGTGCCACCAGTGATTCTCAGGATGGGAGGGAGACCCAGTACTTC. This encodes CATSDSQDGRETQYF.

This clonotype was counted between two and nine times. The rearrangement links TRBV28 to TRBJ1-2; 7 nucleotides align to TRBD1. CDR3 length: 14 residues. The V gene end was trimmed by 7 bases and the J gene end by 3 bases; junction bases not matched to a gene: 8. CDR1 and CDR2 from the germline V gene are MDHEN and SYDVKM. CDR3 DNA sequence: TGTGCCAGCAACCGACAGGGAACGGACTATGGCTACACCTTC. Translated: CASNRQGTDYGYTF.

The rearrangement links TRBV6-1 to TRBJ2-7, with a weak D call TRBD1 (5 bases). Germline values: CDR1 MNHNS, CDR2 SASEGT. The CDR3 covers 13 residues. V gave up 3 bases and J gave up 4 bases, with 10 bases separating them. CDR3 DNA sequence: TGTGCCAGCAGTGAGGGCAGGGAATACGAGCAGTACTTC. It codes for CASSEGREYEQYF.

The V and J genes are TRBV4-1 and TRBJ2-3; D remains ambiguous. The CDR3 is 13 residues long. Germline V gene lookup returns CDR1 MGHRA and CDR2 YSYEKL. Trimming stripped 2 bases from V and 1 base from J, with 4 bases between. The CDR3 DNA sequence: TGCGCCAGCAGCCAACAGGGCACAGATACGCAGTATTTT. It translates to CASSQQGTDTQYF.

This chain uses TRBV19 with TRBJ1-4; no reliable D call. This CDR3 is built from 14 residues. Germline loops: CDR1 LNHDA, CDR2 SQIVND (reference sequence). The ends were cut back, 3 bases at V and 7 bases at J, with 12 bases in the middle. The CDR3 DNA sequence: TGTGCCAGTAGTATCGCATTGGGAAGTGAAAAACTGTTTTTT. Amino acid sequence: CASSIALGSEKLFF. Drawing the rest from reference TRBV19 and TRBJ1-4, the complete variable domain is DGGITQSPKYLFRKEGQNVTLSCEQNLNHDAMYWYRQDPGQGLRLIYYSQIVNDFQKGDIAEGYSVSREKKESFPLTVTSAQKNPTAFYLCASSIALGSEKLFFGSGTQLSVL.

The chain joins TRBV10-3 to TRBJ2-2; possibly TRBD1 for D (6 bases). Trimming shortened V by 3 bases and J by 3 bases, and 8 bases separated the two germline ends. In germline, CDR1 is ENHRY, CDR2 SYGVKD. The CDR3 contains 14 residues. The CDR3 region has the DNA TGTGCCATCAGTGAATACAGGGACACCGGGGAGCTGTTTTTT. Its protein product is CAISEYRDTGELFF.

This rearrangement joins TRBV15 to TRBJ2-7; D not resolved. Germline CDR1 and CDR2: LNHNV and YYDKDF (reference sequence). Deletions cut 3 bases from V and 4 bases from J, with 4 bases between. This CDR3 is 11 amino acids long. The CDR3 loop is CATSSQYEQYF. The CDR3 nucleotides read TGTGCCACCAGCAGCCAATACGAGCAGTACTTC.

This rearrangement joins TRBV12-3 or TRBV12-4 to TRBJ1-2; D uncertain. The V and J ends lost 7 bases and 1 base respectively, with 13 bases between them. The CDR3 is 14 amino acids. This chain's CDR3 is CASTLQNRNYGYTF. In nucleotides, the CDR3 is TGTGCCAGCACCCTACAGAACCGTAACTATGGCTACACCTTC.

Worth noting for this clonotype: Sequence at one end of the junction differs from germline and may be a read error. The chain links TRBV5-6 to TRBJ2-3; the match to TRBD2 covers 8 bases. Germline V gene data show CDR1 as SGHDT and CDR2 as YYEEEE. This CDR3 is 14 amino acids long. CDR3 DNA sequence: TGTGCCAGCAGCTTGAGCGGGGGCACAGTTACGCAGTATTTT. This sequence encodes CASSLSGGTVTQYF.

CDR3 loop: CASSKGGGWGSQETQYF. The CDR3 DNA is TGTGCCAGCAGCAAAGGGGGCGGGTGGGGCTCCCAAGAGACCCAGTACTTC. The V gene is TRBV7-8, the J gene TRBJ2-5; 7 bases match TRBD1. The length of the CDR3 is 17 residues. V gave up 5 bases and J gave up 1 base; unmatched junction bases: 13. The V gene's germline CDR1 is SGHVS and CDR2 FQNEAQ.

V and J are TRBV29-1 and TRBJ2-7; 8 bases are shared with TRBD1. V shed 4 bases and J 3 bases; nucleotides not matched to a gene: 2. The CDR3 sequence is 12 residues long. Per the germline V gene, CDR1 is SQVTM and CDR2 is ANQGSEA. CDR3 bases: TGCAGCGTTGGGACAGGGTACTACGAGCAGTACTTC. Protein product: CSVGTGYYEQYF.

The CDR3, as DNA: TGTGCCAGCTCACCGCGGACGGAAGAGACCCAGTACTTC. Its translation: CASSPRTEETQYF. The chain is built from TRBV18 and TRBJ2-5; the D is unclear. The CDR3 has 13 amino acids. V shed 3 bases and J shed 3 bases, with 8 bases lying between them. Germline-derived CDR1 and CDR2 are KGHSH and LQKENI. The entire variable domain, with the rest obtained from reference TRBV18 and TRBJ2-5, is as follows: NAGVMQNPRHLVRRRGQEARLRCSPMKGHSHVYWYRQLPEEGLKFMVYLQKENIIDESGMPKERFSAEFPKEGPSILRIQQVVRGDSAAYFCASSPRTEETQYFGPGTRLLVL.